This entry concerns a single TCR beta chain. The antigen remains undetermined. This sample was included in a study of cytomegalovirus exposure and HLA in healthy donors. Across the whole study: Earlier results showed 90 million to 130 million unique TCR beta sequences derived from roughly 190 million T cells. General observations from the study: In a later analysis, most CMV-associated TCR beta chains appeared HLA-restricted. In all likelihood, a cluster of highly shared sequence variants was a sequencing artifact.

The PCR was carried out with 60 Vbeta primers and 13 Jbeta primers. Assay used: immunoSEQ multiplex PCR; TCRdb lists only in-frame clones, some missing. Of approximately 40,000 clones listed, 80% to 90% were seen once; the top ten hold roughly 9.3%. This TCR was recovered from a middle-aged woman in good health and CMV-seronegative. Sequenced sample: PBMCs.

Here the CDR3 reads CASERGMNTEAFF. The DNA for the CDR3 is TGTGCCAGTGAAAGAGGCATGAACACTGAAGCTTTCTTT. This chain connects TRBV5-6 to TRBJ1-1; D not resolved. Trimming removed 8 bases at V and 0 bases at J, with 11 bases between. This CDR3 has 13 amino acids. Germline V lookup: CDR1 SGHDT, CDR2 YYEEEE.